This TCR beta chain was captured by sequencing in a study of blood T cells in healthy people across ages. In the case of this clonotype: The antigen remains unidentified.

Germline CDR1 and CDR2: SEHNR and FQNEAQ (reference sequence). CDR3 length: 14 residues. V was shortened by 3 bases and J by 10 bases, with 15 bases between the two germline ends. Sample-barcoded 5' priming and a J-beta primer mix drove a second PCR of about 6 to 12 cycles. TCRdb recomputed calls from the 5' RACE reads with MiXCR, one row per CDR3 protein. Of some 1.8 million distinct CDR3 sequences listed, around 40% are singletons. Study-wide findings and caveats: A conclusive naive versus antigen-experienced comparison was prevented by the unsorted PBMCs.

This TCR was recovered from a human donor in good health. This chain links TRBV7-9 with TRBJ1-4, with D possibly matching TRBD1 (6 bases). What was sequenced was blood. CDR3: CASSFGQNGGKLFF. CDR3 bases: TGTGCCAGCAGCTTTGGACAGAACGGGGGAAAACTGTTTTTT.